The clone carrying this T cell receptor beta chain occurred many times. Its antigen is unidentified. The sample belongs to a study of regulatory T cells in long-lasting Graves disease. Documented time point: persistent/refractory GD, antithyroid drugs over 5 years with positive TRAb. PBMC-extracted RNA yielded the TCR library. Enrollment of patients was through an endocrinology department in Xi'an, China. According to the study, TCR beta libraries were built with iRepertoire HTBI primers and CDR3-region Arm-PCR. TCRdb re-derived calls from the multiplex PCR reads in MiXCR, one entry per CDR3 protein. Among 450,000 or so distinct CDR3 sequences listed, around a fifth were seen once. Notes on the study in general: Whereas 950 to 1,000 public clonotypes were shared by new patients, persistent patients shared more, at roughly 3,000.

From germline, CDR1 is SGHVS and CDR2 FQNEAQ. With 0 bases removed from V and 2 bases from J, the gap between germline ends came to 14 bases. The CDR3 sequence is 16 residues long. This TCR derives from a female donor with Graves disease. The chain couples TRBV7-8 to TRBJ2-7; D may be TRBD1 (5 bases). The sample was peripheral blood mononuclear cells (PBMCs), taken when the disease was refractory, from a patient treated with antithyroid drugs. CDR3 bases: TGTGCCAGCAGCTTAGCGGGCGCCCAGGGTCCCTACGAGCAGTACTTC. Translating it yields CASSLAGAQGPYEQYF. Full variable domain (outside the CDR3, taken from reference TRBV7-8 and TRBJ2-7): GAGVSQSPRYKVAKRGQDVALRCDPISGHVSLFWYQQALGQGPEFLTYFQNEAQLDKSGLPSDRFFAERPEGSVSTLKIQRTQQEDSAVYLCASSLAGAQGPYEQYFGPGTRLTVT.